The entry below describes one T cell receptor (beta chain). The specificity of this receptor is unknown. No clone much larger than this one lies a single base away; base qualities are absent. This entry is derived from a study of blood T cell repertoires in COVID-19 (TCRdb year 2020). For the wider study: Collaborator samples came from the United States, Italy and Spain and covered acute and convalescent phases of COVID-19. The material from the prospective study consisted of cDNA or gDNA derived from T cells, B-cell-depleted T cells, or PBMCs. Deeply sampled blood TCRbeta repertoires from subjects exposed to, actively infected with, or recovered from COVID-19 were included in the dataset. A freely available public database, intended as a resource for researchers studying the immune response to SARS-CoV-2, is where the repertoires were released. Samples came from the ongoing ImmuneRACE study (first 160 participants) plus 1,254 subjects from 6 global collaborators. Nearly every sample came with metadata listing a de-identified subject ID, COVID-19 status, age in years and sex. Where available, HLA class I and class II types were taken from metadata supplied by the sample provider and were not determined by assay-based typing.

Enrolling through a virtual design, the prospective study's participants ranged in age from roughly 18 to 89 years and lived across around 25 United States geographic areas. To assign participants to cohorts, the prospective study relied on clinical history that participants themselves reported in a screening survey and a study questionnaire. Recovered participants in ImmuneRACE Cohort 3 were defined by two consecutive negative NP/OP PCR tests, clearance by a healthcare professional, or resolution of symptoms. In the prospective study, whole blood, serum and a nasopharyngeal or oropharyngeal swab were collected from each participant by mobile phlebotomists. Additional blood draws and questionnaires over an approximately two-month period could optionally be provided by prospective study participants. Blood samples from the prospective study were shipped frozen or at room temperature prior to DNA extraction.

Taken from cysteine to phenylalanine, the CDR3 has 13 residues. The sequence is cut down to CDR3 DNA, 39 bases in frame from base 1. Trimming removed 7 bases from V and 2 bases from J; the gene matches leave 4 bases unexplained. CDR1 and CDR2 are drawn from the germline V gene: MNHEY, SVGAGI. Beyond this particular receptor, the publication reports: Clinical and demographic metadata were provided uncurated, with the amount varying by source and participant.

The immunoSEQ Assay, a bias-controlled multiplex PCR, was used to amplify TCRbeta CDR3 regions from genomic DNA. On the authors' methods: The number of nucleated cells in each sample was estimated from the amplification of reference gene primers within the assay. Sequence reads were collapsed and filtered to measure the absolute abundance of every unique TCRbeta CDR3 rearrangement. For each sample, productive Simpson clonality was calculated as the square root of Simpson's diversity index across productive rearrangements. TCRdb stores this immuneACCESS table with in-frame sequences only. Part of the clones is absent; in the studies checked, under half of the shortfall reflects unresolved V genes, and no reason is known for the rest. V and J calls and clone size follow that table, whereas D and trimming were derived from the DNA. The sample contains about 470,000 clones, about 85% of them found a single time. The ten largest clonotypes hold approximately 0.7% of the sample.

Source material: PBMCs or T cells enriched from blood (not recorded which). This clonotype was sampled from a woman aged 18-29 years who had recovered from COVID-19. The rearrangement joined TRBV6-5 to TRBJ2-7, and 8 junction bases match TRBD1. The DNA sequence is as follows: TGTGCCAGCAACAGGGGGTTGACCTACGAGCAGTACTTC. The encoded protein is CASNRGLTYEQYF.